Detailed here is one T cell receptor beta chain. As yet, its antigen is unknown. CD4+ cells underwent separation, giving CD45RA+ naive and CD45RA-negative memory subsets. The data were taken from a study of shared clonotypes between healthy human individuals. The protocol was immunoSEQ multiplex PCR, while the TCRdb copy is restricted to in-frame clones and leaves out a portion. This table holds over a million clones, approximately 76% found once. CDR1 is SQVTM, CDR2 ANQGSEA, per germline. Deletions cut 7 bases from V and 3 bases from J, with 13 bases between. The CDR3 length is 13 residues. Study observations and caveats: Across subsets, estimated richness was generally greater for naive than for memory populations.

This rearrangement joins TRBV29-1 to TRBJ1-5; perhaps TRBD1 as D (5 bases). Sequenced: memory CD4+ T cells sorted from blood. Subset: CD45RA-negative fraction. This clonotype originated in a man between 18 and 35 years old in good health. CDR3 DNA sequence: TGCAGCGCGGCTCCCGGGACCAATCAGCCCCAGCATTTT. Translating it yields CSAAPGTNQPQHF.